Reported below is one T cell receptor beta chain. Which antigen it targets is not known. Per-base qualities were not stored, and no clone one base away is much larger. The sample originates from a study of control samples from healthy donors and cancer patients (dated by TCRdb to 2020 to 2022). Library preparation employed the immunoSEQ multiplex PCR assay. The table comes from immuneACCESS by way of TCRdb, which keeps in-frame sequences with V and J called. Part of the clones is missing from these tables; in studies checked, under half for an unresolved V gene and the rest for unknown reasons. This sample holds fewer than 300,000 clones; 82% were observed only once. 13% of the sample lies in the top ten. V is shortened by 5 bases, J by 4 bases, and the region joining them spans 9 bases. CDR1 and CDR2, looked up from the germline V gene, are MGHDK and SYGVNS. From cysteine to phenylalanine, the CDR3 is 13 amino acids long. The entry retains the CDR3 DNA only, 39 bases that are in frame from base 1.

The chain couples TRBV25-1 to TRBJ1-5, with no reliable assignment of the D segment. The clonotype was recovered from a woman aged 55-70 years with lung cancer. Sequenced sample: PBMCs. The nucleotide sequence reads TGTGCCAGCAGTCCAGTTACTAATCAGCCCCAGCATTTT. This codes for CASSPVTNQPQHF.